A single sample is the source of the 3 T cell receptor beta chains below, sequenced in a study of T cells after yellow fever vaccination. TCRdb used MiXCR to reprocess the 5' RACE reads, holding one entry per CDR3 protein. The sample yields 500,000 to 650,000 distinct CDR3 sequences, around 17% seen once. Specimen: PBMCs, collected 5 days after the first yellow fever vaccination. The receptor source for this set is a man aged 18 to 29 who received the YFV17D yellow fever vaccine.

V usage is TRBV25-1 and J usage is TRBJ2-7; 11 bases fit TRBD2. CDR1 is MGHDK and CDR2 is SYGVNS in the germline V gene. CDR3 length: 18 residues. Losses at the gene ends were 0 bases for V and 5 bases for J; bases not matched to a gene: 12. Here the CDR3 reads CASSEYPKTSGGFDEQYF. Written as DNA, the CDR3 is TGTGCCAGCAGTGAATACCCCAAAACTAGCGGGGGTTTTGACGAGCAGTACTTC.

This clonotype was detected many times. The J gene is TRBJ2-3, the V gene TRBV10-3; 11 bases are shared with TRBD1. In germline, CDR1 is ENHRY, CDR2 SYGVKD. The ends lost 4 bases at V and 2 bases at J; junction bases unmatched: 2. This CDR3 contains 15 residues. The CDR3 nucleotides read TGTGCCATCAGTGCGGACAGGGGGCCCACAGATACGCAGTATTTT. Amino acid sequence: CAISADRGPTDTQYF.

The rearrangement uses TRBV12-3 or TRBV12-4 and TRBJ2-7; D is perhaps TRBD2 (6 bases). This CDR3 region has 13 residues. The ends were cut back, 2 bases at V and 5 bases at J, with 10 bases in the middle. The chain's CDR3 is CASSLQRRDEQYF. In nucleotides, the CDR3 is TGTGCCAGCAGTTTACAAAGGAGGGACGAGCAGTACTTC.